This passage covers 18 T cell receptor beta chains from one sample sequenced in a study of low-dose radiotherapy and immunotherapy resistance in tumors. Primers targeting TRAV and TRBV primed first-strand cDNA, covering alpha and beta chains. The authors ran about 21 PCR cycles to amplify TCRs with a constant-region primer and V-primer adapter. Using its own MiXCR run on the reads, TCRdb lists one record per CDR3 protein. Of 70,000 to 95,000 distinct CDR3 sequences listed, over 15% are singletons. As to time point: before trial treatment. This specimen consisted of PBMCs, obtained before treatment. Every receptor here comes from a male donor with prostate cancer.

This clonotype was seen ten or more times. The rearrangement joins TRBV25-1 to TRBJ2-7; possible D gene TRBD1, 6 bases. Looked up from germline, CDR1 is MGHDK and CDR2 is SYGVNS. The V gene lost 6 bases and the J gene lost 4 bases, with 16 bases spanning the gap. The CDR3 consists of 14 residues. Here the CDR3 reads CASSHGTPIYEQYF. The DNA for the CDR3 is TGTGCCAGCAGCCACGGGACACCTATTTACGAGCAGTACTTC.

This clonotype was picked up many times. V usage is TRBV4-2 and J usage is TRBJ2-7; 8 bases map to TRBD2. In germline, CDR1 is LGHNA, CDR2 YNFKEQ. After removal of 0 bases from V and 0 bases from J, the junction contained 7 bases not matched to a gene. This CDR3 contains 17 residues. The CDR3 DNA reads TGTGCCAGCAGCCAAGAAGTGGAACTAGCGGTCTCCTACGAGCAGTACTTC. This gives the protein CASSQEVELAVSYEQYF.

The table lists this clonotype with a few counts. V and J are TRBV5-6 and TRBJ2-7; a weak D match, TRBD1 (6 bases). The CDR3 is 13 residues long. V was cut by 5 bases and J by 9 bases, with 18 bases left in between. Germline values: CDR1 SGHDT, CDR2 YYEEEE. The DNA for the CDR3 is TGTGCCAGCAGGATAGGCACAGGGCGCGGGCAGTACTTC. Protein: CASRIGTGRGQYF.

This clonotype appeared many times. The chain recombines TRBV3-1 with TRBJ2-7; D tentatively fits TRBD1 or TRBD2 (5 bases each). This CDR3 has 15 residues. The V and J ends lost 0 bases and 2 bases respectively, with 11 bases between them. The germline CDR1 and CDR2 sequences are LGHDT and YNNKEL (reference sequence). The chain's CDR3 is CASSQDPGPTYEQYF. The CDR3 nucleotides are TGTGCCAGCAGCCAAGACCCGGGACCAACCTACGAGCAGTACTTC.

Ten or more counts support this clonotype. The CDR3 sequence: CASSPWDISREQYF. In nucleotides, the CDR3 is TGTGCCAGCTCCCCCTGGGACATTTCACGGGAGCAGTACTTC. This rearrangement joins TRBV18 to TRBJ2-7; possible D gene TRBD1, 6 bases. Germline V gene lookup returns CDR1 KGHSH and CDR2 LQKENI. V was cut by 6 bases and J by 7 bases, with 19 bases left in between. The CDR3 has 14 residues.

This clonotype was counted many times. The chain recombines TRBV14 with TRBJ1-5; D is perhaps TRBD1 (6 bases). Between the trimmed V and J ends, which lost 0 bases and 16 bases, there was a span of 16 bases. The CDR3 sequence is 13 residues long. Looked up from germline, CDR1 is SGHDN and CDR2 is FVKESK. Here the CDR3 DNA reads TGTGCCAGCAGCCAAGATGGGGCCGACAGGAATCATTTT. Residues: CASSQDGADRNHF. Based on the CDR3 plus reference TRBV14 and TRBJ1-5, the full variable domain is EAGVTQFPSHSVIEKGQTVTLRCDPISGHDNLYWYRRVMGKEIKFLLHFVKESKQDESGMPNNRFLAERTGGTYSTLKVQPAELEDSGVYFCASSQDGADRNHFGDGTRLSIL.

In this sample, this clonotype turned up many times. The chain employs TRBV5-1 and TRBJ1-1; 9 bases are a match to TRBD1. Germline loops: CDR1 SGHRS, CDR2 YFSETQ. This CDR3 is 14 amino acids long. V trimming: 3 bases; J trimming: 0 bases; junction bases outside the gene matches: 0. CDR3 region: CASSWDRVNTEAFF. CDR3 in DNA: TGCGCCAGCAGCTGGGACAGGGTGAACACTGAAGCTTTCTTT.

This clonotype was counted many times. The gene calls are TRBV12-3 or TRBV12-4 and TRBJ1-5; TRBD1 is a possible D gene (5 bases). V was trimmed by 5 bases and J by 3 bases, leaving 11 bases between them. CDR3 size: 14 residues. CDR3: CASSRRDFNQPQHF. The DNA for the CDR3 is TGTGCCAGCAGTCGCCGGGACTTCAATCAGCCCCAGCATTTT.

This clonotype came up many times. J is TRBJ2-7 and V is TRBV3-1, with no clear D. The ends were cut back, 0 bases at V and 3 bases at J, with 6 bases in the middle. Germline V gives CDR1 LGHDT, CDR2 YNNKEL (reference sequence). The CDR3 totals 13 residues. CDR3 in DNA: TGTGCCAGCAGCCAAGATCGACACTACGAGCAGTACTTC. This sequence encodes CASSQDRHYEQYF.

This clonotype appeared many times. CDR3: CASSRISGDTGELFF. CDR3 coding DNA: TGTGCCAGTAGTAGGATATCAGGAGACACCGGGGAGCTGTTTTTT. The chain recombines TRBV19 with TRBJ2-2, with no clear D. Trimming left V 4 bases short and J 3 bases short, with 12 bases between. Germline lookup yields CDR1 LNHDA and CDR2 SQIVND (reference sequence). The CDR3 consists of 15 residues.

This clonotype was counted at least ten times. The CDR3 loop is CASSEQGSGGNEQFF. The DNA for the CDR3 is TGTGCCAGCAGTGAGCAAGGGTCCGGGGGAAATGAGCAGTTCTTC. The rearrangement uses TRBV6-4 and TRBJ2-1, with D tentatively TRBD2 (6 bases). The ends were cut back, 3 bases at V and 7 bases at J, with 16 bases in the middle. The CDR3 loop spans 15 amino acids. Germline assignment: CDR1 MRHNA and CDR2 SNTAGT.

This sequence joins TRBV13 and TRBJ1-6; 10 bases are shared with TRBD1. Trimming removed 5 bases from V and 10 bases from J; junction bases left unmatched: 8. The CDR3 spans 15 residues. Germline values: CDR1 PRHDT, CDR2 FYEKMQ (reference sequence). CDR3 sequence reads: CASSLGQGIGSPLHF. The CDR3 DNA is TGTGCCAGCAGCCTGGGACAGGGGATAGGATCACCCCTCCACTTT.

This clonotype was seen once. The chain couples TRBV2 to TRBJ2-7; D perhaps matches TRBD2 (5 bases). V shed 9 bases and J shed 0 bases, with 12 bases lying between them. The length of the CDR3 is 13 residues. Germline CDR1 SNHLY, CDR2 FYNNEI. Here the CDR3 reads CARRTESSYEQYF. CDR3 sequence (DNA): TGTGCCAGAAGGACTGAGAGCTCCTACGAGCAGTACTTC.

This clonotype showed up many times. The rearrangement uses TRBV5-1 and TRBJ2-3; TRBD1 agrees at 7 bases. The CDR3 has 16 residues. Germline V gene data show CDR1 as SGHRS and CDR2 as YFSETQ. With V trimmed by 0 bases and J by 3 bases, 7 bases remained unmatched. This CDR3 is CASSLEDRVGTDTQYF. CDR3 coding DNA: TGCGCCAGCAGCTTGGAAGACAGGGTGGGGACAGATACGCAGTATTTT.

The chain couples TRBV7-9 to TRBJ1-6, with TRBD1 matching over 11 bases. The J segment lost 10 bases and the V segment lost 0 bases, leaving 5 bases of the junction unmatched. The CDR3 has 16 amino acids. From germline, CDR1 is SEHNR and CDR2 FQNEAQ (reference sequence). In nucleotides, the CDR3 is TGTGCCAGCAGCTTAGCGCGAGGGACAGGGGGGTCACCCCTCCACTTT. Its translation: CASSLARGTGGSPLHF.

This clonotype was counted ten times or more. The rearrangement uses TRBV20-1 and TRBJ2-1; 8 positions agree with TRBD2. This CDR3 comprises 15 residues. Losses at the gene ends were 6 bases for V and 2 bases for J; bases not matched to a gene: 9. Germline CDR1 reads DFQATT; CDR2 reads SNEGSKA (reference sequence). The CDR3 protein is CSAGDSGVTYNEQFF. CDR3 coding DNA: TGCAGTGCAGGCGATAGCGGGGTGACCTACAATGAGCAGTTCTTC.

This clonotype was observed many times. The V and J genes are TRBV6-6 and TRBJ1-1; TRBD1 aligns across 8 bases. With V trimmed by 2 bases and J by 5 bases, 16 bases remained unmatched. This CDR3 comprises 18 residues. CDR1 and CDR2 (germline): MNHNY, SVGAGI (reference sequence). CDR3 residues: CASSYRVTGVLLSTEAFF. The CDR3 coding sequence is TGTGCCAGCAGTTACAGGGTGACAGGGGTCCTCTTGTCTACTGAAGCTTTCTTT.

At least ten counts were recorded for this clonotype. The V call is TRBV6-2 or TRBV6-3, the J call TRBJ2-7; D tentatively reads TRBD1 or TRBD2 (5 bases each). Trimming pared 4 bases from V and 2 bases from J, leaving 12 bases between. The CDR3 length is 14 residues. Germline assignment: CDR1 MNHEY and CDR2 SVGEGT. The CDR3 region has the DNA TGTGCCAGCAGTTTTTCGGGGACCACCTACGAGCAGTACTTC. This translates into CASSFSGTTYEQYF.